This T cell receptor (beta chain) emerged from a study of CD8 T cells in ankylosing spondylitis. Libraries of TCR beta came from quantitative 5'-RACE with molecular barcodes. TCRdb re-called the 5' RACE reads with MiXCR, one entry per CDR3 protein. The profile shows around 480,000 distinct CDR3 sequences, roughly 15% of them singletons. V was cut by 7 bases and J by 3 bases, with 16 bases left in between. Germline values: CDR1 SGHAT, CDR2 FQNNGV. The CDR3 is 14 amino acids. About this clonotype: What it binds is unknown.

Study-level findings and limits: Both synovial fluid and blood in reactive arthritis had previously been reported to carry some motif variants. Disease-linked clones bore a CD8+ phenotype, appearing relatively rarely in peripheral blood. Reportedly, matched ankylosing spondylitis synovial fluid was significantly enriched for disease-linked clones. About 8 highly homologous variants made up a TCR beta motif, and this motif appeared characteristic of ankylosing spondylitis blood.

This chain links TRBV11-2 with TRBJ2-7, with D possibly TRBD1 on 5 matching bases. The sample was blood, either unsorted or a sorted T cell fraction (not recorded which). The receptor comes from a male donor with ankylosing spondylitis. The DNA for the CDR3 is TGTGCCAGCACCTCGACAGTCGGTAACTACGAGCAGTACTTC. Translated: CASTSTVGNYEQYF.